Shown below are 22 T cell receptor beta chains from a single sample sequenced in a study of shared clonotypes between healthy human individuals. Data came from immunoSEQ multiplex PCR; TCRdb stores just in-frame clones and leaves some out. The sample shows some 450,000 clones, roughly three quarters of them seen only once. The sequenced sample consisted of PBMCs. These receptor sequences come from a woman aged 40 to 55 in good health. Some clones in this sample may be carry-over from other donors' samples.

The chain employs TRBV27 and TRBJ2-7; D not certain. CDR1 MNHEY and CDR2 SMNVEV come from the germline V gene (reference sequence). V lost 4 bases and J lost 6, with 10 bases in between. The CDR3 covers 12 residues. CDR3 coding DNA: TGTGCCAGCAGTTACTACGGGTTCGAGCAGTACTTC. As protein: CASSYYGFEQYF.

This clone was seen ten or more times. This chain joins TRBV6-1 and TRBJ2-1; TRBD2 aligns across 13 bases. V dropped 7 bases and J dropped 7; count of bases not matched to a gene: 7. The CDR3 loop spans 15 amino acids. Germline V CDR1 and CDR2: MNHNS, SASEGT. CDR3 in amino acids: CASNVLAGGPNEQFF. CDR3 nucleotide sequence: TGTGCCAGCAATGTACTAGCGGGAGGGCCAAATGAGCAGTTCTTC.

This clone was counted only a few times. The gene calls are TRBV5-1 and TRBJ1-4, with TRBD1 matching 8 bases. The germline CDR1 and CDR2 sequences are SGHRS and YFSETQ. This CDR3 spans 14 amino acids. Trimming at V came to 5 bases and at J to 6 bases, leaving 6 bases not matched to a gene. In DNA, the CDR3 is TGCGCCAGCAGAAGACAGGGGATGGATGAAAAACTGTTTTTT. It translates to CASRRQGMDEKLFF.

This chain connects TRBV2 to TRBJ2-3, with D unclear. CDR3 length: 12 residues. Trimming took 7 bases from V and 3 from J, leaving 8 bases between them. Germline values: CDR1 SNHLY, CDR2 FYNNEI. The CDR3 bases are TGTGCCAGCAAAGCAATAACAGATACGCAGTATTTT. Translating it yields CASKAITDTQYF.

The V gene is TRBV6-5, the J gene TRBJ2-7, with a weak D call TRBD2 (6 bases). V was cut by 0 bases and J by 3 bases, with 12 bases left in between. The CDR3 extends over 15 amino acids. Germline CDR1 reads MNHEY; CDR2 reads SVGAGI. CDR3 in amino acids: CASSYSEAGIYEQYF. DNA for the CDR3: TGTGCCAGCAGTTACTCGGAGGCGGGAATCTACGAGCAGTACTTC.

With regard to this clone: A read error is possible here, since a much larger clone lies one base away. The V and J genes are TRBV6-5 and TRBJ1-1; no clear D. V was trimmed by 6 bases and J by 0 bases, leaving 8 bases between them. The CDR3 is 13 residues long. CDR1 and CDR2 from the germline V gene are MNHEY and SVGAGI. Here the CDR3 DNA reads TGTGCCAGCAGAGTGCATATGAACACTGAAGCTTTCTTT. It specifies CASRVHMNTEAFF.

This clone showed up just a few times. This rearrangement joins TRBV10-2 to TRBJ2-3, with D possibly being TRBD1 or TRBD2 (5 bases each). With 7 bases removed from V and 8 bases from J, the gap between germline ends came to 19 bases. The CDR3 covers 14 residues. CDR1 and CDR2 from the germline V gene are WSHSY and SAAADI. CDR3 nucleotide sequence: TGCGCCAGCATTAGAGAGGGGTCCACGGGTACGCAGTATTTT. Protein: CASIREGSTGTQYF.

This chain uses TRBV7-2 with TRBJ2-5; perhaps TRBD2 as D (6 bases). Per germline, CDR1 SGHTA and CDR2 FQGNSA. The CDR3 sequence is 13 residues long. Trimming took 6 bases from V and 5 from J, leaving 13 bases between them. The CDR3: CASSTGTQETQYF. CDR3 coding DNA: TGTGCCAGCAGTACCGGGACTCAGGAGACCCAGTACTTC.

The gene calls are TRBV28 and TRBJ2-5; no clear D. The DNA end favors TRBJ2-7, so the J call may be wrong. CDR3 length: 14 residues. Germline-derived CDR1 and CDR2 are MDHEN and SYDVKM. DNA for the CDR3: TGTGCCACTCCCCCCTCGGGCCTCTCCTACGAGCAGTACTTC. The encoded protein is CATPPSGLSYEQYF.

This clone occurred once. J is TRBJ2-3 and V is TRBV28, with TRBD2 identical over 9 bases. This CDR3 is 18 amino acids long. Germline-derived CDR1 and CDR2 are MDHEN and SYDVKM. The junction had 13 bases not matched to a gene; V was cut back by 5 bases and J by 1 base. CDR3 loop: CASSASPRLAGGTDTQYF. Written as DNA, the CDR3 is TGTGCCAGCAGTGCCTCCCCCCGTTTAGCGGGAGGCACAGATACGCAGTATTTT.

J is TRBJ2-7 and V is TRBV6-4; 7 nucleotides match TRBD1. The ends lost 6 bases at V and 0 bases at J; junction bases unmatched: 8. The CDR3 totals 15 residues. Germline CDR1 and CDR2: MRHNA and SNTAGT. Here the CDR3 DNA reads TGTGCCAGCAGAAATACAGGGGCGCGCTCCTACGAGCAGTACTTC. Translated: CASRNTGARSYEQYF.

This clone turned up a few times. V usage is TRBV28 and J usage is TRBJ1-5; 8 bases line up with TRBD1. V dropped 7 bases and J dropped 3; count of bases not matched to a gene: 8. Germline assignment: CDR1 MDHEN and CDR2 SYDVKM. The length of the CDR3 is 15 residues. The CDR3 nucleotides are TGTGCCAGCACAAGGGCGGGACAGGTCAATCAGCCCCAGCATTTT. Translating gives CASTRAGQVNQPQHF.

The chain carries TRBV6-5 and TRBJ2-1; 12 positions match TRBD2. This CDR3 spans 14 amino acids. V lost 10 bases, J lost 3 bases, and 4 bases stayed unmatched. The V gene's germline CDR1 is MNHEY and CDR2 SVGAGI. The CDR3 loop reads CATKTSGSYNEQFF. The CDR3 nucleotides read TGTGCCACTAAGACTAGCGGGAGCTACAATGAGCAGTTCTTC.

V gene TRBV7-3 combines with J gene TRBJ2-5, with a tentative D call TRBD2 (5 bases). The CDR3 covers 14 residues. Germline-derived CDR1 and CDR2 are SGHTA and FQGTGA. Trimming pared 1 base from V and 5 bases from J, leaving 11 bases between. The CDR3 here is CASSLSGSGETQYF. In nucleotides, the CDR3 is TGTGCCAGCAGCTTAAGCGGCTCGGGGGAGACCCAGTACTTC.

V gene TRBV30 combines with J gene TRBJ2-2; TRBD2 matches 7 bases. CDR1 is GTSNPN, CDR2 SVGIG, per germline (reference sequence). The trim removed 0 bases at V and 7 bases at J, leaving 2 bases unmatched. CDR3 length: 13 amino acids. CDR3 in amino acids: CAWSVQRGGELFF. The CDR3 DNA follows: TGTGCCTGGAGTGTACAGCGGGGCGGGGAGCTGTTTTTT.

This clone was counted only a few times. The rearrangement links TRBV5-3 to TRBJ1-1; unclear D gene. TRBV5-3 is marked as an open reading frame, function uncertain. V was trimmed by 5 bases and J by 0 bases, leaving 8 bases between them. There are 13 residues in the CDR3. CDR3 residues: CARRRLMNTEAFF. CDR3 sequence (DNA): TGTGCCAGAAGGAGGTTGATGAACACTGAAGCTTTCTTT.

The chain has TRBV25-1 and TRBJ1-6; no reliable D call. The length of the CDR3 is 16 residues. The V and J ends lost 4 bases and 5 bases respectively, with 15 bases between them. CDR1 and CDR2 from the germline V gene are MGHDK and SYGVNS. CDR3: CASSGLGDHHNSPLHF. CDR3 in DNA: TGTGCCAGCAGTGGGCTCGGAGACCATCATAATTCACCCCTCCACTTT.

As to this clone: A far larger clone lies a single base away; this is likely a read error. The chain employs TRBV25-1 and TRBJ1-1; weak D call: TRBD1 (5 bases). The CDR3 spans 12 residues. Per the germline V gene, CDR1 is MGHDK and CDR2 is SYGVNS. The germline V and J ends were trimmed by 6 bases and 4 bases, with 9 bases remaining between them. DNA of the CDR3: TGTGCCAGCAGGGGACTGAGCACTGAAGCTTTCTTT. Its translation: CASRGLSTEAFF.

DNA of the CDR3: TGTGCCAGCAGTTTAAGGGGGACAGCCTCCTTTGGCTACACCTTC. It encodes CASSLRGTASFGYTF. The chain links TRBV27 to TRBJ1-2, with 7 bases aligning to TRBD1. This CDR3 has 15 amino acids. The V gene end was trimmed by 2 bases and the J gene end by 7 bases; junction bases not matched to a gene: 10. Germline V gives CDR1 MNHEY, CDR2 SMNVEV (reference sequence).

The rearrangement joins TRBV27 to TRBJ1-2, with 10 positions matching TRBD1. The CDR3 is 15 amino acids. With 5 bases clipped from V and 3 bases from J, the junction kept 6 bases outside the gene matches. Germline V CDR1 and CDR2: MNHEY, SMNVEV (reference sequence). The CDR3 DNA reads TGTGCCAGCAGTACCGGGACAGGGGAGGACTATGGCTACACCTTC. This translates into CASSTGTGEDYGYTF.

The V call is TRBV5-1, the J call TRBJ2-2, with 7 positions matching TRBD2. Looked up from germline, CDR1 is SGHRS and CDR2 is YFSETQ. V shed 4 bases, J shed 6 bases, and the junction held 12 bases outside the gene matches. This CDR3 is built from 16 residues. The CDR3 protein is CASSPGDYPGAGELFF. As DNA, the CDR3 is TGCGCCAGCAGCCCCGGGGACTATCCGGGCGCCGGGGAGCTGTTTTTT.

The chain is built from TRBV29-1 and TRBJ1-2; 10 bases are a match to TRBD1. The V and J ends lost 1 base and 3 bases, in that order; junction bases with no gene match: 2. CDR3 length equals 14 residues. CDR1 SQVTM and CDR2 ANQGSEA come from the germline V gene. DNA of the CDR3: TGCAGCGTTGAAGGACAGGGGGCTTACTATGGCTACACCTTC. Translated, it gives CSVEGQGAYYGYTF.